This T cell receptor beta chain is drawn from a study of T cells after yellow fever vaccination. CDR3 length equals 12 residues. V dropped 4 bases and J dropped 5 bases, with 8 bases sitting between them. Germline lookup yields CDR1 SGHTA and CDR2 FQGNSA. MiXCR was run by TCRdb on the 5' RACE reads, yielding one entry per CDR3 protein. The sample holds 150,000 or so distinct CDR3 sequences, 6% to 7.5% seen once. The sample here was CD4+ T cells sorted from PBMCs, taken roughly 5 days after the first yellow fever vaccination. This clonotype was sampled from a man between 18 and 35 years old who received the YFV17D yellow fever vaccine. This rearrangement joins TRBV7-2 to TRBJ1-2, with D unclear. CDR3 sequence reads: CASSYNGYGYTF. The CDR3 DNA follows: TGTGCCAGCAGCTATAATGGGTATGGCTACACCTTC.